This TCR beta chain is drawn from a study of CD8 T cells in ankylosing spondylitis. Study conclusions and caveats: Seemingly distinctive of ankylosing spondylitis blood was a TCR beta motif formed by eight highly homologous variants.

This clonotype was observed many times. Antigen unknown. TCRdb re-called the 5' RACE reads with MiXCR, one entry per CDR3 protein. The sample has fewer than 500,000 distinct CDR3 sequences, about 20% seen once. Germline assignment: CDR1 SGHRS and CDR2 YFSETQ. The CDR3 extends over 15 amino acids. V was pared by 4 bases and J by 4 bases, with 7 bases of the junction left unmatched. The rearrangement joins TRBV5-1 to TRBJ2-2, with 7 nucleotides matching TRBD2. The sequenced material came from blood, either unsorted or a sorted T cell fraction (not recorded which). This clonotype was sampled from a male donor with ankylosing spondylitis. The chain's CDR3 is CASSPRREGTGELFF. CDR3 DNA sequence: TGCGCCAGCAGCCCGCGGAGGGAGGGCACCGGGGAGCTGTTTTTT.